The next 24 T cell receptor beta chains were all read from a single sample in a study of blood T cell repertoires in COVID-19. Profiling relied on immunoSEQ multiplex PCR, and the TCRdb table lists in-frame clones only, not all of them. The table shows fewer than 150,000 clones, with around 83% occurring only once. The material sequenced was peripheral blood. These receptors were taken from a human donor in a cohort sampled during active COVID-19.

This chain joins TRBV20-1 and TRBJ1-1; maybe TRBD1 (5 bases). The CDR3 loop spans 11 amino acids. The germline gives CDR1 DFQATT, CDR2 SNEGSKA (reference sequence). Trimming stripped 0 bases from V and 10 bases from J, with 9 bases between. The chain's CDR3 is CSARETDLAFF. The CDR3 DNA reads TGCAGTGCTAGAGAGACAGACCTAGCTTTCTTT.

This clone has just a few counts. The gene calls are TRBV28 and TRBJ1-3; 10 nucleotides match TRBD1. J was trimmed by 1 base and V by 5 bases; bases with no gene match: 11. Germline values: CDR1 MDHEN, CDR2 SYDVKM. There are 18 residues in the CDR3. The DNA for the CDR3 is TGTGCCAGCAGTGTTGCTACAGGACAGGGGGAATCTGGAAACACCATATATTTT. Translated, it gives CASSVATGQGESGNTIYF.

This rearrangement joins TRBV12-5 to TRBJ1-1, with 7 bases that match TRBD1. V lost 1 base, J lost 8 bases, and 13 bases stayed unmatched. This CDR3 spans 16 amino acids. The germline V gene encodes CDR1 LGHNT and CDR2 FRNRAP. CDR3 in DNA: TGTGCTAGTGGTTTGGCATCGTTGACAGGGCGTGAGGAAGCTTTCTTT. Its translation: CASGLASLTGREEAFF.

Only one count was recorded for this clone. The V and J genes are TRBV12-3 or TRBV12-4 and TRBJ2-2; no definite D call. V lost 3 bases, J lost 7 bases, and 6 bases lay in between. This CDR3 is 12 amino acids long. The CDR3, as DNA: TGTGCCAGCAGTTTTCATAGCGGGGAGCTGTTTTTT. It specifies CASSFHSGELFF.

The CDR3 DNA reads TGTGCCAGTGGGACAGGGGGCTCGAATCAGCCCCAGCATTTT. Translation gives CASGTGGSNQPQHF. V gene TRBV19 combines with J gene TRBJ1-5, with 12 nucleotides matching TRBD1. The germline V gene has CDR1 LNHDA and CDR2 SQIVND (reference sequence). The junction had 3 bases not matched to a gene; V was cut back by 8 bases and J by 4 bases. The CDR3 has 14 amino acids.

V gene TRBV5-6 combines with J gene TRBJ2-2, with D perhaps TRBD2 (5 bases). Germline CDR1 is SGHDT and CDR2 is YYEEEE. Between the trimmed V and J ends, which lost 1 base and 5 bases, there was a span of 12 bases. CDR3 length: 15 residues. CDR3 coding DNA: TGTGCCAGCAGCTTGTTCGGGATGGGGACCGGGGAGCTGTTTTTT. It translates to CASSLFGMGTGELFF.

The chain recombines TRBV6-5 with TRBJ2-7; TRBD2 matches 7 bases. J was trimmed by 4 bases and V by 8 bases; bases with no gene match: 5. This CDR3 has 12 amino acids. From germline, CDR1 is MNHEY and CDR2 SVGAGI. In DNA, the CDR3 is TGTGCCAGCTCTCGAGCGGGATACGAGCAGTACGTC. It is translated as CASSRAGYEQYV.

V and J are TRBV13 and TRBJ2-2, with 8 bases matching TRBD1. This CDR3 has 16 residues. V gave up 4 bases and J gave up 1 base; unmatched junction bases: 5. CDR1 is PRHDT and CDR2 is FYEKMQ in the germline V gene (reference sequence). The CDR3 sequence is CASSSEGTGNTGELFF. In nucleotides, the CDR3 is TGTGCCAGCAGCTCGGAAGGGACAGGGAACACCGGGGAGCTGTTTTTT.

This chain joins TRBV7-3 and TRBJ2-1; 10 bases match TRBD1. With 5 bases clipped from V and 4 bases from J, the junction kept 2 bases outside the gene matches. The V gene's germline CDR1 is SGHTA and CDR2 FQGTGA. The CDR3 has 14 amino acids. The CDR3 sequence: CASSRTGGYNEQFF. In nucleotides, the CDR3 is TGTGCCAGCAGCCGGACAGGGGGATACAATGAGCAGTTCTTC.

The V call is TRBV5-1, the J call TRBJ2-1; D may be TRBD1 (6 bases). The germline gives CDR1 SGHRS, CDR2 YFSETQ. The CDR3 loop spans 15 amino acids. Trimming stripped 0 bases from V and 4 bases from J, with 11 bases between. CDR3 sequence: CASSLVGTSYNEQFF. CDR3 nucleotides: TGCGCCAGCAGCTTGGTTGGGACATCGTACAATGAGCAGTTCTTC.

This clone turned up a few times. This rearrangement joins TRBV9 to TRBJ2-5, with TRBD2 matching over 7 bases. The CDR3 sequence is 16 residues long. J gave up 2 bases and V 0 bases, and 7 bases lay outside the gene matches. CDR1 and CDR2 (germline): SGDLS, YYNGEE. DNA of the CDR3: TGTGCCAGCAGCGTAGCCCCGGGGGGTCTTCAAGAGACCCAGTACTTC. Encoded protein: CASSVAPGGLQETQYF. The full variable domain, with the rest looked up from reference TRBV9 and TRBJ2-5, is DSGVTQTPKHLITATGQRVTLRCSPRSGDLSVYWYQQSLDQGLQFLIQYYNGEERAKGNILERFSAQQFPDLHSELNLSSLELGDSALYFCASSVAPGGLQETQYFGPGTRLLVL.

This chain uses TRBV5-1 with TRBJ2-3; 7 bases agree with TRBD2. Germline CDR1 reads SGHRS; CDR2 reads YFSETQ. This CDR3 comprises 15 residues. Trimming took 0 bases from V and 4 from J; bases not matched to a gene: 5. CDR3 DNA sequence: TGCGCCAGCAGCTTGGATGGGACTATGGCAGATACGCAGTATTTT. It codes for CASSLDGTMADTQYF. Combining the CDR3 with reference TRBV5-1 and TRBJ2-3 gives the whole variable domain KAGVTQTPRYLIKTRGQQVTLSCSPISGHRSVSWYQQTPGQGLQFLFEYFSETQRNKGNFPGRFSGRQFSNSRSEMNVSTLELGDSALYLCASSLDGTMADTQYFGPGTRLTVL.

The chain combines TRBV9 with TRBJ2-1; 12 positions match TRBD1. CDR1 and CDR2 (germline): SGDLS, YYNGEE. V lost 3 bases to trimming and J lost 8 bases; unmatched junction nucleotides: 9. The length of the CDR3 is 16 residues. CDR3 sequence: CASSANPGTGGHEQFF. CDR3 sequence (DNA): TGTGCCAGCAGCGCGAACCCGGGGACAGGGGGCCATGAGCAGTTCTTC.

This clone appeared many times. The chain employs TRBV18 and TRBJ2-3; TRBD2 aligns across 16 bases. This CDR3 spans 18 amino acids. V lost 0 bases to trimming and J lost 4 bases; unmatched junction nucleotides: 4. Germline CDR1 and CDR2: KGHSH and LQKENI. CDR3 loop: CASSPPGLAGGSADTQYF. The CDR3 DNA reads as TGTGCCAGCTCACCACCGGGACTAGCGGGAGGGAGTGCAGATACGCAGTATTTT.

This chain links TRBV19 with TRBJ1-1; 7 bases fit TRBD1. The V segment lost 3 bases and the J segment 8 bases; nucleotides outside the gene matches: 6. CDR3 length equals 13 residues. Germline V gene lookup returns CDR1 LNHDA and CDR2 SQIVND (reference sequence). The CDR3 spells CASSMRGPPEAFF. The CDR3, as DNA: TGTGCCAGTAGTATGAGGGGGCCCCCCGAAGCTTTCTTT.

This chain links TRBV5-1 with TRBJ1-2; D gene unclear. V was pared by 1 base and J by 5 bases, with 6 bases between. This CDR3 is built from 12 residues. The germline V gene has CDR1 SGHRS and CDR2 YFSETQ. Here the CDR3 reads CASSLTDYGYTF. In DNA, the CDR3 is TGCGCCAGCAGCTTGACAGATTATGGCTACACCTTC.

The V call is TRBV6-5, the J call TRBJ1-4; D remains unclear. The CDR3 contains 15 residues. V lost 4 bases, J lost 5 bases, and 14 bases lay in between. Germline V CDR1 and CDR2: MNHEY, SVGAGI. The CDR3 sequence is CASSLTHGGNEKLFF. The CDR3, as DNA: TGTGCCAGCAGTTTAACACACGGAGGGAATGAAAAACTGTTTTTT.

The V and J genes are TRBV19 and TRBJ1-2, with D maybe TRBD1 (6 bases). V lost 5 bases, J lost 6 bases, and 22 bases lay in between. Germline assignment: CDR1 LNHDA and CDR2 SQIVND (reference sequence). CDR3 length equals 16 residues. DNA for the CDR3: TGTGCCAGTAGTTCCGGAAGAGGGGGACGTTGGGATGGCTACACCTTC. As protein: CASSSGRGGRWDGYTF.

The V gene is TRBV5-1, the J gene TRBJ1-1; D gene uncertain. V lost 4 bases and J 1 base, leaving 14 bases between the germline ends. The CDR3 loop spans 15 amino acids. Germline CDR1 is SGHRS and CDR2 is YFSETQ. CDR3 sequence reads: CASSESPIRNTEAFF. For the CDR3, the DNA is TGCGCCAGCAGCGAAAGTCCTATCCGGAACACTGAAGCTTTCTTT.

This clone has only one observation. This chain joins TRBV4-3 and TRBJ2-1, with 7 bases matching TRBD2. There are 13 residues in the CDR3. The V segment lost 4 bases and the J segment 12 bases; nucleotides outside the gene matches: 9. CDR1 and CDR2 (germline): LGHNA, YSLEER. This CDR3 reads CASSPRDTGGQFF. CDR3 DNA: TGCGCCAGCAGCCCCCGGGATACGGGAGGGCAGTTCTTC.

This chain connects TRBV5-6 to TRBJ2-7; 10 bases agree with TRBD2. Per germline, CDR1 SGHDT and CDR2 YYEEEE. With 0 bases clipped from V and 1 base from J, the junction kept 4 bases outside the gene matches. CDR3 size: 16 residues. This CDR3 is CASSLVGTSESYEQYV. CDR3 nucleotide sequence: TGTGCCAGCAGCTTGGTGGGGACTAGCGAATCCTACGAGCAGTACGTC.

This sequence joins TRBV3-1 (or the pseudogene TRBV3-2) and TRBJ1-2; no reliable D call. V was trimmed by 1 base and J by 6 bases, leaving 9 bases between them. The CDR3 has 13 residues. Germline V gene sequence: CDR1 LGHDT, CDR2 YNNKEL (reference sequence). The DNA of the CDR3 is TGTGCCAGCAGCCAAGTTAAATATCATGGCTACACCTTC. Its protein product is CASSQVKYHGYTF.

This clone was counted a single time. The rearrangement links TRBV11-3 to TRBJ1-1; the match to TRBD1 covers 9 bases. The CDR3 consists of 17 residues. Trimming took 5 bases from V and 1 from J; bases not matched to a gene: 11. Looked up from germline, CDR1 is SGHNT and CDR2 is YENEEA. CDR3 residues: CASSPGTGRGRNTEAFF. The DNA of the CDR3 is TGTGCCAGCAGCCCGGGGACAGGGCGGGGGAGGAACACTGAAGCTTTCTTT.

The chain has TRBV5-1 and TRBJ2-3; TRBD2 aligns across 9 bases. The CDR3 has 15 residues. Unmatched junction bases numbered 4, after V lost 0 bases and J lost 5 bases. In germline, CDR1 is SGHRS, CDR2 YFSETQ. In DNA, the CDR3 is TGCGCCAGCAGCTTGGGGCGGGGGGGAATAGATACGCAGTATTTT. Protein: CASSLGRGGIDTQYF.